The 26 T cell receptor beta chains reported below all come from one sample, sequenced in a study of high-grade serous ovarian cancer treatment subgroups. Tumor tissue was taken before any definitive surgery or chemotherapy was given. Generated by immunoSEQ multiplex PCR, the TCRdb table keeps only in-frame clones and is missing some. Altogether some 4,500 clones are present, about 70% being singletons, with the ten largest covering approximately 12%. The sequenced material came from tumor tissue. All receptors derive from a human donor with high-grade serous ovarian cancer.

This clone was seen a handful of times. The chain employs TRBV5-5 and TRBJ1-2; no firm D call. V lost 4 bases to trimming and J lost 1 base, with 11 bases between them. This CDR3 comprises 14 residues. CDR1 is SGHKS and CDR2 is YYEKEE in the germline V gene (reference sequence). CDR3 region: CASSPGLNNYGYTF. The CDR3 DNA reads as TGTGCCAGCAGCCCAGGCCTCAATAACTATGGCTACACCTTC.

The V gene is TRBV4-1, the J gene TRBJ2-2, with D unclear. The germline V gene encodes CDR1 MGHRA and CDR2 YSYEKL. This CDR3 is 16 amino acids long. V dropped 2 bases and J dropped 3 bases, with 13 bases sitting between them. The CDR3 reads CASSQLWPRDTGELFF. Written as DNA, the CDR3 is TGCGCCAGCAGCCAATTATGGCCCCGTGACACCGGGGAGCTGTTTTTT.

The genes are TRBV9 and TRBJ2-2; possibly TRBD1 for D (5 bases). This CDR3 has 16 amino acids. Germline values: CDR1 SGDLS, CDR2 YYNGEE. Trimming took 0 bases from V and 6 from J, leaving 15 bases between them. Here the CDR3 reads CASSVAPGIAAGELFF. Written as DNA, the CDR3 is TGTGCCAGCAGCGTAGCTCCAGGGATCGCGGCCGGGGAGCTGTTTTTT.

The chain has TRBV5-1 and TRBJ2-2; no definite D call. Germline CDR1 SGHRS, CDR2 YFSETQ. This CDR3 is built from 14 residues. Trimming stripped 3 bases from V and 2 bases from J, with 8 bases between. In DNA, the CDR3 is TGCGCCAGCAGCTCGGCTGATAACACCGGGGAGCTGTTTTTT. Encoded protein: CASSSADNTGELFF.

The chain joins TRBV5-1 to TRBJ2-1; 7 nucleotides line up with TRBD2. The germline V gene encodes CDR1 SGHRS and CDR2 YFSETQ. V lost 5 bases, J lost 0 bases, and 5 bases stayed unmatched. There are 15 residues in the CDR3. The CDR3 reads CASRGGNSSYNEQFF. CDR3 nucleotide sequence: TGCGCCAGCAGGGGGGGGAATAGCTCCTACAATGAGCAGTTCTTC. The full variable domain, with the rest looked up from reference TRBV5-1 and TRBJ2-1, is KAGVTQTPRYLIKTRGQQVTLSCSPISGHRSVSWYQQTPGQGLQFLFEYFSETQRNKGNFPGRFSGRQFSNSRSEMNVSTLELGDSALYLCASRGGNSSYNEQFFGPGTRLTVL.

The rearrangement links TRBV11-2 to TRBJ2-3; TRBD1 is a possible D gene (5 bases). Trimming stripped 1 base from V and 5 bases from J, with 10 bases between. Per germline, CDR1 SGHAT and CDR2 FQNNGV. This CDR3 region has 14 residues. This CDR3 is CASSLGRVEDTQYF. The CDR3 coding sequence is TGTGCCAGCAGCTTAGGCAGGGTTGAAGATACGCAGTATTTT. Complete variable domain (other parts from reference TRBV11-2 and TRBJ2-3): EAGVAQSPRYKIIEKRQSVAFWCNPISGHATLYWYQQILGQGPKLLIQFQNNGVVDDSQLPKDRFSAERLKGVDSTLKIQPAKLEDSAVYLCASSLGRVEDTQYFGPGTRLTVL.

The genes are TRBV6-1 and TRBJ1-1, with D tentatively TRBD1 (6 bases). Trimming stripped 7 bases from V and 5 bases from J, with 14 bases between. The CDR3 runs to 13 residues. Per germline, CDR1 MNHNS and CDR2 SASEGT. The CDR3 reads CASKPQGTTEAFF. The CDR3 DNA reads as TGTGCCAGCAAACCACAGGGCACTACTGAAGCTTTCTTT.

The chain joins TRBV9 to TRBJ2-1, with TRBD1 identical over 7 bases. CDR1 is SGDLS and CDR2 is YYNGEE in the germline V gene. V gave up 4 bases and J gave up 0 bases; unmatched junction bases: 10. This CDR3 is built from 17 residues. The CDR3 DNA reads TGTGCCAGCAGCCATCCACAGGGGCGGAGCTCCTACAATGAGCAGTTCTTC. Its translation: CASSHPQGRSSYNEQFF.

This clone showed up just once. The chain couples TRBV2 to TRBJ2-3; 10 bases are shared with TRBD1. The CDR3 totals 16 residues. The V gene end was trimmed by 5 bases and the J gene end by 5 bases; junction bases not matched to a gene: 10. Per the germline V gene, CDR1 is SNHLY and CDR2 is FYNNEI. CDR3 in amino acids: CASSRDRGKVGDTQYF. CDR3 bases: TGTGCCAGCAGTCGGGACAGGGGAAAGGTGGGAGATACGCAGTATTTT.

This chain connects TRBV28 to TRBJ2-7; D might be TRBD1 or TRBD2, each matching 5 bases. CDR1 is MDHEN and CDR2 is SYDVKM in the germline V gene. With 3 bases removed from V and 0 bases from J, the gap between germline ends came to 15 bases. This CDR3 region has 16 residues. The CDR3 is CASSFRDGPLSYEQYV. CDR3 DNA: TGTGCCAGCAGTTTCCGGGACGGGCCCCTCTCCTACGAGCAGTACGTC.

The rearrangement links TRBV19 to TRBJ1-1; possible D gene TRBD1, 6 bases. The V end was cut by 1 base, the J end by 0 bases, with 15 bases between. The CDR3 has 17 residues. Germline V gene data show CDR1 as LNHDA and CDR2 as SQIVND (reference sequence). This CDR3 reads CASSIGGGHKMNTEAFF. The CDR3 bases are TGTGCCAGTAGTATAGGGGGGGGACACAAAATGAACACTGAAGCTTTCTTT.

The chain links TRBV5-4 to TRBJ2-5, with D unclear. The CDR3 has 15 amino acids. Germline-derived CDR1 and CDR2 are SGHNT and YYREEE (reference sequence). V dropped 5 bases and J dropped 3 bases, with 17 bases sitting between them. In DNA, the CDR3 is TGTGCCAGCAGGCAGGACGGCCTTCGGGAAGAGACCCAGTACTTC. It specifies CASRQDGLREETQYF.

The DNA of the CDR3 is TGTGCCAGCAGTGTAGACAGGGGGCTCTATGGCTACACCTTC. It codes for CASSVDRGLYGYTF. The chain carries TRBV2 and TRBJ1-2, with TRBD1 identical over 10 bases. With V trimmed by 4 bases and J by 4 bases, 3 bases remained unmatched. Germline CDR1 is SNHLY and CDR2 is FYNNEI. The CDR3 is made up of 14 amino acids.

This chain uses TRBV27 with TRBJ1-2; a possible D gene is TRBD1 (5 bases). The CDR3 contains 17 residues. CDR1 MNHEY and CDR2 SMNVEV come from the germline V gene (reference sequence). V was shortened by 0 bases and J by 3 bases, with 17 bases between the two germline ends. The CDR3 region is CASSLSARGARYYGYTF. DNA of the CDR3: TGTGCCAGCAGTTTATCAGCCCGGGGCGCCCGCTACTATGGCTACACCTTC.

The CDR3: CAISFYRGPNEQFF. The CDR3 coding sequence is TGTGCCATCAGTTTTTACAGGGGGCCCAATGAGCAGTTCTTC. V and J are TRBV10-3 and TRBJ2-1, with 9 bases identical to TRBD1. CDR3 length: 14 residues. V trimming: 5 bases; J trimming: 6 bases; junction bases outside the gene matches: 5. The germline V gene has CDR1 ENHRY and CDR2 SYGVKD.

The V and J genes are TRBV15 and TRBJ2-1; D tentatively fits TRBD1 or TRBD2 (6 bases each). Germline CDR1 LNHNV, CDR2 YYDKDF (reference sequence). Trimming took off 4 bases at V and 4 bases at J, with 11 bases between the two ends. There are 14 residues in the CDR3. The CDR3 bases are TGTGCCACCAGCATAGGGGGACTTTACAATGAGCAGTTCTTC. It yields the protein CATSIGGLYNEQFF.

This clone was recorded once. V gene TRBV5-1 combines with J gene TRBJ2-5; D remains unclear. Germline CDR1 is SGHRS and CDR2 is YFSETQ. The V and J ends lost 0 bases and 4 bases respectively, with 10 bases between them. The CDR3 covers 14 residues. The CDR3 DNA reads TGCGCCAGCAGCTTGGGGATGGAAAGAGAGACCCAGTACTTC. Its translation: CASSLGMERETQYF.

This clone was found a few times. This chain connects TRBV27 to TRBJ2-1; 11 bases are a match to TRBD2. Germline CDR1 reads MNHEY; CDR2 reads SMNVEV (reference sequence). Trimming cost V 4 bases and J 9 bases; bases outside gene matches: 5. The length of the CDR3 is 14 residues. The CDR3 here is CASSSTSGGGEQFF. The CDR3 DNA is TGTGCCAGCAGTTCCACTAGCGGGGGAGGTGAGCAGTTCTTC.

The chain couples TRBV5-1 to TRBJ1-1; 8 nucleotides align to TRBD1. CDR3 length: 13 residues. V lost 3 bases to trimming and J lost 7 bases; unmatched junction nucleotides: 5. Germline CDR1 and CDR2: SGHRS and YFSETQ. CDR3 in amino acids: CASSWRQGSEAFF. The CDR3 coding sequence is TGCGCCAGCAGCTGGCGACAGGGGAGTGAAGCTTTCTTT. The whole variable domain, filled in from reference TRBV5-1 and TRBJ1-1, reads KAGVTQTPRYLIKTRGQQVTLSCSPISGHRSVSWYQQTPGQGLQFLFEYFSETQRNKGNFPGRFSGRQFSNSRSEMNVSTLELGDSALYLCASSWRQGSEAFFGQGTRLTVV.

Points on this clone: Distinct nucleotide sequences in the sample also encode this CDR3. This chain uses TRBV30 with TRBJ2-7; no clear D. From germline, CDR1 is GTSNPN and CDR2 SVGIG (reference sequence). Trimming left V 0 bases short and J 5 bases short, with 5 bases between. The CDR3 runs 11 residues. CDR3 coding DNA: TGTGCCTGGAGTGTTCGCAACGAGCAGTACTTC. Amino acid sequence: CAWSVRNEQYF.

The rearrangement links TRBV21-1 to TRBJ2-2; TRBD1 is the table's D call and was not checked against the DNA. TRBV21-1 is listed as a pseudogene. The CDR3 sequence is 15 residues long. This CDR3 is CASSARDRNTGELFF. DNA for the CDR3: TGTGCCAGCAGCGCCCGGGACAGAAACACCGGGGAGCTGTTTTTT.

The CDR3 nucleotides are TGTGCCAGCAGCGCACTCCCTGGGGGAGGGTCACCCCTCCACTTT. Its protein is CASSALPGGGSPLHF. V and J are TRBV9 and TRBJ1-6; TRBD1 is a possible D gene (5 bases). Germline loops: CDR1 SGDLS, CDR2 YYNGEE. This CDR3 region has 15 residues. Trimming left V 3 bases short and J 10 bases short, with 17 bases between.

The chain couples TRBV7-2 to TRBJ1-4, with 9 nucleotides matching TRBD1. Germline V lookup: CDR1 SGHTA, CDR2 FQGNSA. V was clipped by 5 bases and J by 8 bases; unmatched bases: 15. This CDR3 contains 17 residues. The CDR3 sequence is CASSPYSRQGGREKLFF. CDR3 nucleotides: TGTGCCAGCAGCCCCTACTCAAGACAGGGGGGTCGGGAAAAACTGTTTTTT.

The chain is built from TRBV5-1 and TRBJ2-2; tentative D call: TRBD2 (6 bases). Looked up from germline, CDR1 is SGHRS and CDR2 is YFSETQ. The CDR3 has 12 amino acids. V was trimmed by 10 bases and J by 6 bases, leaving 13 bases between them. CDR3 sequence (DNA): TGCGCCTGGAGGGGTTTTTCCGGGGAGCTGTTTTTT. Its protein is CAWRGFSGELFF.

This clone was observed a handful of times. CDR3 sequence: CAWSVSPGGGEKLFF. The CDR3 DNA follows: TGTGCCTGGAGCGTCTCCCCAGGGGGCGGTGAAAAACTGTTTTTT. V usage is TRBV30 and J usage is TRBJ1-4; 8 bases line up with TRBD1. The CDR3 is made up of 15 amino acids. CDR1 is GTSNPN, CDR2 SVGIG, per germline (reference sequence). Germline trimming cut 3 bases from V and 7 bases from J; bases unmatched to any gene: 10.

V is TRBV7-9 and J is TRBJ2-3; tentatively, D is TRBD1 or TRBD2 (5 bases each). The CDR3 consists of 14 residues. Trimming pared 4 bases from V and 3 bases from J, leaving 11 bases between. The germline gives CDR1 SEHNR, CDR2 FQNEAQ (reference sequence). Here the CDR3 reads CASSSPGRTDTQYF. The CDR3, as DNA: TGTGCCAGCAGCTCCCCGGGACGGACAGATACGCAGTATTTT. Looking up the rest from reference TRBV7-9 and TRBJ2-3 gives the full variable domain: DTGVSQNPRHKITKRGQNVTFRCDPISEHNRLYWYRQTLGQGPEFLTYFQNEAQLEKSRLLSDRFSAERPKGSFSTLEIQRTEQGDSAMYLCASSSPGRTDTQYFGPGTRLTVL.